This TCR beta chain was observed in a study of human T cells and chemical hapten exposure. Notes on the study in general: Expanded TCRs formed significantly more large CDR3 similarity clusters than controls.

The CDR3 loop spans 16 amino acids. Germline V gene sequence: CDR1 MGHRA, CDR2 YSYEKL. J lost 0 bases, V lost 4 bases, and 4 bases had no gene match. There are many counts of this clonotype. Its antigen remains unknown. Time point specified: patch test 2, 6 weeks after DPC sensitization. The treatment denotes: therapeutic diphenylcyclopropenone sensitization with weekly scalp DPC. Single cDNA molecules in the library carried unique molecular identifiers attached during preparation. TCRdb recomputed calls from the RACE reads with MiXCR, one row per CDR3 protein. The table has approximately 120,000 distinct CDR3 sequences, about a tenth seen once.

The chain has TRBV4-1 and TRBJ1-5; 9 nucleotides match TRBD1. This receptor was identified in a woman aged 35 to 49 with alopecia areata. Some clones in this sample may be carry-over from other donors' samples. The sequenced sample was whole blood, obtained in connection with sensitization to the hapten diphenylcyclopropenone (DPC). The CDR3 loop is CASSLTGGYSNQPQHF. CDR3 nucleotides: TGCGCCAGCAGCCTTACAGGGGGCTATAGCAATCAGCCCCAGCATTTT.